The next 26 T cell receptor beta chains were all read from a single sample in a study of T cells after yellow fever vaccination. A single record per CDR3 protein comes from TCRdb applying MiXCR to the 5' RACE reads. The sample gives a few hundred thousand distinct CDR3 sequences, roughly 4% of which show up once; about a quarter is in the top ten. The specimen comprised PBMCs, sampled on the day of the yellow fever booster vaccination. These receptors were collected from a man between 18 and 29 years old who received the YFV17D yellow fever vaccine.

This clonotype was counted at least ten times. The chain employs TRBV20-1 and TRBJ2-3; D gene ambiguous. Germline-derived CDR1 and CDR2 are DFQATT and SNEGSKA (reference sequence). V gave up 2 bases and J gave up 2 bases, with 11 bases separating them. The length of the CDR3 is 14 residues. The CDR3 DNA follows: TGCAGTGCTAGATATCGTGTAAACACAGATACGCAGTATTTT. Amino acids: CSARYRVNTDTQYF.

Note on this clonotype: Since a much larger clone is just one base distant, this may be a read error. The chain uses TRBV24-1 and TRBJ1-5, with a tentative D call TRBD1 (5 bases). In germline, CDR1 is KGHDR, CDR2 SFDVKD. The V gene lost 9 bases and the J gene lost 5 bases, with 16 bases spanning the gap. The CDR3 covers 14 residues. CDR3: CATSDGGWDQPQHF. In nucleotides, the CDR3 is TGTGCCACCTCCGATGGGGGGTGGGATCAGCCCCAGCATTTT.

This clonotype was counted many times. The genes are TRBV28 and TRBJ1-5; D remains unclear. Germline V gives CDR1 MDHEN, CDR2 SYDVKM. The germline V and J ends were trimmed by 6 bases and 11 bases, with 14 bases remaining between them. This CDR3 has 12 residues. The CDR3 region has the DNA TGTGCCAGCAGCCTTCAATTGGGTGCCCAGCATTTT. This gives the protein CASSLQLGAQHF.

At least ten counts were recorded for this clonotype. V usage is TRBV25-1 and J usage is TRBJ1-2; unclear D gene. This CDR3 comprises 15 residues. Germline V gives CDR1 MGHDK, CDR2 SYGVNS. The V and J ends lost 2 bases and 0 bases respectively, with 10 bases between them. The CDR3 DNA reads TGTGCCAGCAGTGAACCGGGAGGGCCTAACTATGGCTACACCTTC. Translation gives CASSEPGGPNYGYTF.

This clonotype was seen a handful of times. The gene calls are TRBV7-9 and TRBJ2-5; TRBD1 might be the D (5 bases). V was shortened by 2 bases and J by 2 bases, with 12 bases between the two germline ends. This CDR3 comprises 15 residues. Germline CDR1 and CDR2: SEHNR and FQNEAQ (reference sequence). The CDR3 DNA reads as TGTGCCAGCAGCTTAATATTTTCAGGGCAAGAGACCCAGTACTTC. It is translated as CASSLIFSGQETQYF.

This clonotype has a count of ten or more. The rearrangement links TRBV12-5 to TRBJ2-5, with 12 positions matching TRBD2. After removal of 0 bases from V and 4 bases from J, the junction contained 9 bases not matched to a gene. The CDR3 has 18 residues. Germline V gene data show CDR1 as LGHNT and CDR2 as FRNRAP. The CDR3: CASGLVYRLAGEIETQYF. The CDR3 DNA sequence: TGTGCTAGTGGTTTGGTCTATCGACTAGCGGGGGAAATAGAGACCCAGTACTTC.

In its sample, this clonotype was seen many times. V usage is TRBV7-2 and J usage is TRBJ2-3; D assignment may be TRBD1 or TRBD2 (6 bases each). Trimming removed 3 bases at V and 1 base at J, with 11 bases between. The CDR3 runs to 15 residues. Germline-derived CDR1 and CDR2 are SGHTA and FQGNSA. The CDR3 protein is CASSFLRGGTDTQYF. CDR3 nucleotide sequence: TGTGCCAGCAGCTTCCTTAGGGGGGGCACAGATACGCAGTATTTT.

Many counts were recorded for this clonotype. The chain has TRBV7-2 and TRBJ1-2; possible D gene TRBD1, 5 bases. V lost 0 bases, J lost 0 bases, and 8 bases lay in between. The CDR3 sequence is 15 residues long. Germline CDR1 SGHTA, CDR2 FQGNSA. The CDR3 sequence is CASSLAGATNYGYTF. Here the CDR3 DNA reads TGTGCCAGCAGCTTAGCCGGGGCGACTAACTATGGCTACACCTTC.

This rearrangement joins TRBV10-3 to TRBJ1-2; maybe TRBD1 (5 bases). V lost 6 bases, J lost 3 bases, and 20 bases lay in between. Germline V lookup: CDR1 ENHRY, CDR2 SYGVKD. The CDR3 loop spans 16 amino acids. CDR3 DNA: TGTGCCATCAGCCCACATATGGAGGGGTTAGACTATGGCTACACCTTC. Translated, it gives CAISPHMEGLDYGYTF.

This clonotype was recorded a few times. The chain is built from TRBV7-6 and TRBJ2-5, with 9 bases identical to TRBD2. This CDR3 comprises 16 residues. The germline CDR1 and CDR2 sequences are SGHVS and FNYEAQ. Trimming removed 4 bases from V and 1 base from J; junction bases left unmatched: 7. This CDR3 is CASSSIQRGVQETQYF. For the CDR3, the DNA is TGTGCCAGCAGCTCCATCCAGCGGGGGGTCCAAGAGACCCAGTACTTC.

At least ten counts were recorded for this clonotype. The chain uses TRBV5-1 and TRBJ1-1; a weak D match, TRBD1 (5 bases). The germline V and J ends were trimmed by 3 bases and 1 base, with 10 bases remaining between them. Germline V CDR1 and CDR2: SGHRS, YFSETQ. The CDR3 has 14 amino acids. The CDR3 reads CASSWDVQNTEAFF. In nucleotides, the CDR3 is TGCGCCAGCAGCTGGGACGTCCAGAACACTGAAGCTTTCTTT.

This clonotype came up many times. The V gene is TRBV5-1, the J gene TRBJ2-3; TRBD1 matches 9 bases. CDR3 size: 15 residues. V lost 3 bases to trimming and J lost 4 bases; unmatched junction nucleotides: 6. Germline CDR1 SGHRS, CDR2 YFSETQ. CDR3: CASSSGTGSPDTQYF. The CDR3 DNA sequence: TGCGCCAGCAGCTCTGGGACAGGGAGCCCAGATACGCAGTATTTT.

This clonotype was found many times. J is TRBJ1-5 and V is TRBV28, with D uncertain. Per the germline V gene, CDR1 is MDHEN and CDR2 is SYDVKM. This CDR3 has 14 residues. V lost 6 bases, J lost 3 bases, and 12 bases lay in between. The CDR3 sequence is CASRQHSPNQPQHF. The CDR3 DNA follows: TGTGCCAGCAGGCAACACTCACCCAATCAGCCCCAGCATTTT. The entire variable domain, with the rest obtained from reference TRBV28 and TRBJ1-5, is as follows: DVKVTQSSRYLVKRTGEKVFLECVQDMDHENMFWYRQDPGLGLRLIYFSYDVKMKEKGDIPEGYSVSREKKERFSLILESASTNQTSMYLCASRQHSPNQPQHFGDGTRLSIL.

This clonotype has at least ten counts. CDR3 amino acids: CASSLTRLDRSNSPLHF. Written as DNA, the CDR3 is TGTGCCAGCAGCTTAACAAGGCTGGACAGGAGTAATTCACCCCTCCACTTT. The chain joins TRBV7-9 to TRBJ1-6; 7 bases line up with TRBD1. The CDR3 is 17 residues long. The junction had 10 bases not matched to a gene; V was cut back by 2 bases and J by 6 bases. The V gene's germline CDR1 is SEHNR and CDR2 FQNEAQ (reference sequence).

Many counts were recorded for this clonotype. J is TRBJ2-3 and V is TRBV7-9, with TRBD1 identical over 8 bases. The V gene's germline CDR1 is SEHNR and CDR2 FQNEAQ (reference sequence). The CDR3 runs 17 residues. J lost 3 bases, V lost 4 bases, and 12 bases had no gene match. The CDR3 DNA sequence: TGTGCCAGCAGCTCAACAGGGGGAAGTGAGTTAACAGATACGCAGTATTTT. This gives the protein CASSSTGGSELTDTQYF.

J is TRBJ1-1 and V is TRBV6-6, with D maybe TRBD1 (6 bases). This CDR3 is built from 12 residues. Trimming removed 11 bases at V and 5 bases at J, with 15 bases between. Germline CDR1 is MNHNY and CDR2 is SVGAGI (reference sequence). The CDR3, as DNA: TGTGCCGGAAGACAGGCGGGGACTGAAGCTTTCTTT. Amino acids: CAGRQAGTEAFF.

This clonotype occurred many times. The V and J genes are TRBV6-6 and TRBJ1-5; D gene unclear. V was trimmed by 6 bases and J by 0 bases, leaving 9 bases between them. Germline CDR1 reads MNHNY; CDR2 reads SVGAGI (reference sequence). This CDR3 contains 14 residues. The CDR3 DNA reads TGTGCCAGCAGCCCCAGCGATAGCAATCAGCCCCAGCATTTT. This translates into CASSPSDSNQPQHF.

This clonotype was seen ten or more times. The chain links TRBV4-3 to TRBJ2-5; 10 nucleotides line up with TRBD1. V dropped 4 bases and J dropped 3; count of bases not matched to a gene: 8. Looked up from germline, CDR1 is LGHNA and CDR2 is YSLEER. The CDR3 totals 16 residues. The CDR3 coding sequence is TGCGCCAGCAGCCCCCTAGCCGGGACAGGGGAAGAGACCCAGTACTTC. It codes for CASSPLAGTGEETQYF.

This clonotype was recorded many times. V gene TRBV12-3 or TRBV12-4 combines with J gene TRBJ1-2; no reliable D call. The CDR3 extends over 13 amino acids. Trimming removed 1 base from V and 8 bases from J, with 11 bases in between. CDR3 loop: CASSLGVHSGYTF. As DNA, the CDR3 is TGTGCCAGCAGTTTAGGCGTGCACAGCGGCTACACCTTC.

This clonotype was recorded a few times. Here the CDR3 reads CASSLTPAGVGETQYF. The CDR3 nucleotides are TGTGCCAGCAGCTTAACGCCGGCAGGGGTGGGAGAGACCCAGTACTTC. The chain uses TRBV7-3 and TRBJ2-5, with D maybe TRBD1 (6 bases). Trimming pared 0 bases from V and 4 bases from J, leaving 15 bases between. CDR1 and CDR2 from the germline V gene are SGHTA and FQGTGA. The CDR3 runs to 16 residues.

This clonotype was counted only a few times. This chain connects TRBV7-8 to TRBJ2-1; D possibly matches TRBD1 or TRBD2 (5 bases each). The CDR3 covers 16 residues. The germline gives CDR1 SGHVS, CDR2 FQNEAQ. V was clipped by 5 bases and J by 7 bases, with 21 bases between them. CDR3 bases: TGTGCCAGCAGCCCACGGGAAGAGGGGCTGACTAATGAGCAGTTCTTC. Protein: CASSPREEGLTNEQFF.

This clonotype was seen at least ten times. The gene calls are TRBV5-4 and TRBJ2-2, with 7 bases lining up with TRBD1. The CDR3 is 18 residues long. CDR1 is SGHNT and CDR2 is YYREEE in the germline V gene (reference sequence). After removal of 4 bases from V and 3 bases from J, the junction contained 15 bases not matched to a gene. CDR3 sequence (DNA): TGTGCCAGCAGCCCCGGGACAGCGGCCTCCTTTTACACCGGGGAGCTGTTTTTT. It translates to CASSPGTAASFYTGELFF.

Many counts were recorded for this clonotype. The chain employs TRBV5-1 and TRBJ2-1, with 13 nucleotides matching TRBD2. CDR3 size: 16 residues. Germline V gene sequence: CDR1 SGHRS, CDR2 YFSETQ. Germline trimming cut 0 bases from V and 6 bases from J; bases unmatched to any gene: 3. Here the CDR3 DNA reads TGCGCCAGCAGCTTGGAGGGACTAGCGGGGACCAATGAGCAGTTCTTC. Translated: CASSLEGLAGTNEQFF.

This clonotype was observed at least ten times. This rearrangement joins TRBV18 to TRBJ1-1, with D perhaps TRBD1 (5 bases). Per the germline V gene, CDR1 is KGHSH and CDR2 is LQKENI. The CDR3 sequence is 15 residues long. Trimming took 1 base from V and 3 from J, leaving 12 bases between them. The CDR3 is CASSPQGEPHTEAFF. The CDR3 DNA reads TGTGCCAGCTCACCACAAGGGGAACCCCACACTGAAGCTTTCTTT. The full variable domain, in which reference TRBV18 and TRBJ1-1 provide the parts outside the CDR3, is NAGVMQNPRHLVRRRGQEARLRCSPMKGHSHVYWYRQLPEEGLKFMVYLQKENIIDESGMPKERFSAEFPKEGPSILRIQQVVRGDSAAYFCASSPQGEPHTEAFFGQGTRLTVV.

Ten or more counts support this clonotype. The CDR3 nucleotides are TGCAGTGCTAGAGATATTAGCGGGGGCCCAGATACGCAGTATTTT. Translation: CSARDISGGPDTQYF. The chain employs TRBV20-1 and TRBJ2-3; 9 bases are shared with TRBD2. CDR1 and CDR2 (germline): DFQATT, SNEGSKA (reference sequence). Unmatched junction bases numbered 5, after V lost 0 bases and J lost 4 bases. The CDR3 length is 15 residues.

This clonotype was seen a handful of times. V gene TRBV28 combines with J gene TRBJ2-3; the D is unclear. V shed 4 bases and J shed 3 bases, with 14 bases lying between them. Germline loops: CDR1 MDHEN, CDR2 SYDVKM. This CDR3 is 15 amino acids long. This CDR3 reads CASSYGASLTDTQYF. The CDR3 nucleotides are TGTGCCAGCAGTTACGGAGCTAGTCTAACAGATACGCAGTATTTT.